The 15 T cell receptor beta chains listed next were all sequenced from one sample in a study of T cells in Graves' hyperthyroidism and ophthalmopathy. Amplification of TCR beta CDR3 regions was performed using RNA transcripts as template. A first-round RT-PCR of the TCR CDR3 used the HTBI primer set. Each CDR3 protein gets one entry after TCRdb re-called the multiplex PCR reads with MiXCR. The sample holds 700,000 or so distinct CDR3 sequences, about 16% seen once. The sequenced sample consisted of blood. These TCRs come from a man between 18 and 35 years old with Graves' hyperthyroidism.

This sequence joins TRBV4-3 and TRBJ1-1; D is unresolved. V lost 1 base to trimming and J lost 2 bases, with 14 bases between them. CDR3 length equals 16 residues. Germline V CDR1 and CDR2: LGHNA, YSLEER. CDR3 region: CASSQVPVRSNTEAFF. In DNA form, the CDR3 reads TGCGCCAGCAGCCAAGTTCCCGTTCGCAGTAACACTGAAGCTTTCTTT.

There are a few counts of this clonotype. This chain links TRBV5-1 with TRBJ2-2, with D maybe TRBD2 (6 bases). Trimming shortened V by 0 bases and J by 5 bases, and 17 bases separated the two germline ends. CDR1 SGHRS and CDR2 YFSETQ come from the germline V gene. The CDR3 spans 17 residues. The CDR3 DNA is TGCGCCAGCAGCTTGGACGCGAGGGGAGGCAGGACCGGGGAGCTGTTTTTT. It encodes CASSLDARGGRTGELFF. Drawing the rest from reference TRBV5-1 and TRBJ2-2, the complete variable domain is KAGVTQTPRYLIKTRGQQVTLSCSPISGHRSVSWYQQTPGQGLQFLFEYFSETQRNKGNFPGRFSGRQFSNSRSEMNVSTLELGDSALYLCASSLDARGGRTGELFFGEGSRLTVL.

This clonotype has a handful of counts. The CDR3 DNA reads TGTGCCAGCTCTTGGACTAGCGGGAGTAGTGAGCAGTTCTTC. Translation: CASSWTSGSSEQFF. The chain combines TRBV6-2 or TRBV6-3 with TRBJ2-1; 13 bases fit TRBD2. The CDR3 covers 14 residues. With V trimmed by 8 bases and J by 9 bases, 7 bases remained unmatched. The germline V gene encodes CDR1 MNHEY and CDR2 SVGEGT.

This rearrangement joins TRBV6-5 to TRBJ2-1; the match to TRBD2 covers 9 bases. The J segment lost 5 bases and the V segment lost 1 base, leaving 6 bases of the junction unmatched. Germline V gene lookup returns CDR1 MNHEY and CDR2 SVGAGI. CDR3 length: 16 amino acids. In DNA, the CDR3 is TGTGCCAGCAGTTACTTCACTAGCGGGCTGAACAATGAGCAGTTCTTC. It encodes CASSYFTSGLNNEQFF.

The chain joins TRBV12-3 or TRBV12-4 to TRBJ2-6; D is possibly TRBD1 (6 bases). V was trimmed by 4 bases and J by 10 bases, leaving 14 bases between them. The CDR3 contains 14 residues. In nucleotides, the CDR3 is TGTGCCAGCAGTTCCAGCCAACAGGGAAACGTCCTGACTTTC. It specifies CASSSSQQGNVLTF.

This clonotype was seen repeatedly, ten times or more. The DNA of the CDR3 is TGTGCCAGCAGTTTAACGGTCAGGGGGAAAGAAGAGCAGTACTTC. It translates to CASSLTVRGKEEQYF. The chain couples TRBV28 to TRBJ2-7, with 7 bases aligning to TRBD1. The CDR3 consists of 15 residues. Germline V gives CDR1 MDHEN, CDR2 SYDVKM. V was pared by 2 bases and J by 7 bases, with 11 bases of the junction left unmatched.

The sample holds many counts of this clonotype. The V call is TRBV30, the J call TRBJ1-1, with 10 bases identical to TRBD1. The CDR3 totals 14 residues. V lost 3 bases and J lost 5; bases outside the gene matches: 6. Germline CDR1 reads GTSNPN; CDR2 reads SVGIG (reference sequence). The CDR3 reads CAWRRTGGWTEAFF. Written as DNA, the CDR3 is TGTGCCTGGAGGCGGACAGGGGGATGGACTGAAGCTTTCTTT.

The sample holds many counts of this clonotype. The chain combines TRBV24-1 with TRBJ2-1; D might be TRBD2 (6 bases). Trimming cost V 5 bases and J 0 bases, with 13 bases left between them. Germline lookup yields CDR1 KGHDR and CDR2 SFDVKD. The CDR3 consists of 16 residues. The CDR3 DNA is TGTGCCACCAGTGCCGGACTACCGAGCTCCTACAATGAGCAGTTCTTC. It codes for CATSAGLPSSYNEQFF.

The chain recombines TRBV27 with TRBJ2-7; a weak D match, TRBD2 (5 bases). The V and J ends lost 7 bases and 4 bases respectively, with 17 bases between them. The CDR3 covers 14 residues. Per germline, CDR1 MNHEY and CDR2 SMNVEV (reference sequence). CDR3 coding DNA: TGTGCCAGCATTCCCCGGGCGGGTTCTTACGAGCAGTACTTC. It yields the protein CASIPRAGSYEQYF.

The CDR3 DNA reads as TGTGCCAGCAGCCGAAAAATTGGTCCTTACACCGGGGAGCTGTTTTTT. Amino acids: CASSRKIGPYTGELFF. The J gene is TRBJ2-2, the V gene TRBV7-3; D not resolved. V lost 5 bases and J lost 3, with 16 bases in between. Germline lookup yields CDR1 SGHTA and CDR2 FQGTGA. The CDR3 length is 16 residues.

This clonotype was counted only a few times. The genes are TRBV24-1 and TRBJ1-5; D unresolved. Trimming took off 4 bases at V and 0 bases at J, with 9 bases between the two ends. CDR1 is KGHDR and CDR2 is SFDVKD in the germline V gene. This CDR3 region has 15 residues. The CDR3: CATSDPGDSNQPQHF. CDR3 DNA sequence: TGTGCCACCAGTGACCCGGGAGATAGCAATCAGCCCCAGCATTTT.

This clonotype was observed at least ten times. This sequence joins TRBV28 and TRBJ2-5, with TRBD2 matching 11 bases. After removal of 8 bases from V and 4 bases from J, the junction contained 6 bases not matched to a gene. The CDR3 is made up of 14 amino acids. Germline V gene data show CDR1 as MDHEN and CDR2 as SYDVKM. The CDR3 DNA follows: TGTGCCAGCGGCACTAGCGGGAGAGGAGAGACCCAGTACTTC. It translates to CASGTSGRGETQYF. The complete variable domain, with remaining parts taken from reference TRBV28 and TRBJ2-5, reads DVKVTQSSRYLVKRTGEKVFLECVQDMDHENMFWYRQDPGLGLRLIYFSYDVKMKEKGDIPEGYSVSREKKERFSLILESASTNQTSMYLCASGTSGRGETQYFGPGTRLLVL.

There are a few counts of this clonotype. The V and J genes are TRBV5-1 and TRBJ2-5; D may correspond to TRBD1 or TRBD2 (5 bases each). Trimming pared 2 bases from V and 4 bases from J, leaving 15 bases between. CDR3 length: 15 residues. Germline V lookup: CDR1 SGHRS, CDR2 YFSETQ. The CDR3 is CASSFSGLGGETQYF. The CDR3 DNA reads TGCGCCAGCAGCTTCTCGGGCCTTGGGGGAGAGACCCAGTACTTC.

This clonotype was seen repeatedly, ten times or more. This chain connects TRBV27 to TRBJ2-7; no clear D gene. This CDR3 region has 8 residues. Germline CDR1 MNHEY, CDR2 SMNVEV (reference sequence). The CDR3: CSSNEQYF. The CDR3 nucleotides are TGTTCTAGTAACGAGCAGTACTTC.

Points on this clonotype: Since a much larger clone is just one base distant, this may be a read error. The chain joins TRBV30 to TRBJ1-3; D uncertain. CDR3 length: 13 amino acids. CDR1 and CDR2 (germline): GTSNPN, SVGIG (reference sequence). Trimming removed 4 bases at V and 0 bases at J, with 7 bases between. CDR3 nucleotides: TGTGCCTGGACGAGTACCTCTGGAAACACCATATATTTT. Residues: CAWTSTSGNTIYF. The variable domain in full, with the rest retrieved from reference TRBV30 and TRBJ1-3, is SQTIHQWPATLVQPVGSPLSLECTVEGTSNPNLYWYRQAAGRGLQLLFYSVGIGQISSEVPQNLSASRPQDRQFILSSKKLLLSDSGFYLCAWTSTSGNTIYFGEGSWLTVV.